This entry is about one TCR beta chain. TCRdb's table, derived via immunoSEQ multiplex PCR, lists solely in-frame clones and lacks some. Counted here are around 2.5 million clones, 90% to 95% occurring once; the ten biggest clones make up roughly 0.36%. The data stem from a study of shared clonotypes between healthy human individuals. The TCR sequence derives from a man younger than 35 in good health. Some clones in this sample may be carry-over from other donors' samples. The sample was naive CD4+ T cells from PBMCs. Subset of the sample: CD45RA+ positively selected.

The DNA of the CDR3 is TGTGCCAGCTCACCGGGACAGGGAGATCACAATGAGCAGTTCTTC. This codes for CASSPGQGDHNEQFF. The chain combines TRBV18 with TRBJ2-1; 9 positions match TRBD1. The CDR3 has 15 amino acids. Trimming at V came to 3 bases and at J to 5 bases, leaving 5 bases not matched to a gene. CDR1 and CDR2 (germline): KGHSH, LQKENI.